This TCR beta chain was observed in a study of cytomegalovirus exposure and HLA in healthy donors (dated by TCRdb to 2016 to 2017). A note on the overall study: An earlier analysis of more than 550 of the donors reported around 280 Gb of sequence data and about 120 million unique TCR beta sequences obtained from about 179 million T cells. About 300 gigabases of sequencing data and approximately 84 million unique TCR sequences were included in an early release covering roughly 700 HLA-typed donors. Among the roughly 400 genotyped donors, roughly 80% belonged to the genetic ancestry cluster associated with self-reported Caucasian donors. The study was designed to test whether signatures of past pathogen exposure could be identified by cataloging public T cell receptors. Using immunosequencing, the study profiled T cell repertoires from 666 subjects and related those repertoires to cytomegalovirus serostatus. In addition to the first cohort of several hundred subjects, a separate validation cohort of over 90 different subjects was used. The study combined high-throughput TCR immunosequencing, statistical association of individual TCRs with disease status, and machine learning to predict cytomegalovirus infection status. A later analysis re-examined previously published TCR beta repertoires from roughly 650 donors and added high-resolution HLA genotyping to investigate patterns of TCR occurrence. The later analysis used no new phenotypic data to find candidate immune exposures, relying instead on TCR beta sequences and their occurrence across donors. To decide whether each TCR beta V gene segment behaved as functional or pseudogenic, an earlier analysis of fewer than 750 of the donors relied on high-throughput TCR beta sequencing. Donor age, sex, ethnicity and CMV serostatus were compiled alongside the repertoire data. A later genetic analysis took genome-wide SNP genotypes for about three fifths of the 666 donors and used that subset as a discovery cohort. All discovery cohort repertoires had been generated using a single sequencing platform. HLA typing included class I and class II loci at four-digit resolution. The number of donors typed differed by locus, with roughly 629-640 for A, B, C, DRB1 and DQB1, 522 for DQA1, about 610 for DPA1, and some 470 for DPB1. Four or five DR-DQ haplotypes were handled as single units for association and clustering because linkage in the cohort was strong. Among 300 to 450 genotyped donors of the cohort, an average of approximately 230,000 unique TCR beta nucleotide sequences were sequenced per donor, roughly a sixth of them non-productive. The study at large found these results: Cytomegalovirus status was reported to be diagnosed by the classifier with high specificity and sensitivity in both the original and validation cohorts. At a false discovery rate of 0.05, a later analysis linked around 17,000 TCR beta sequences to specific HLA alleles. A cluster of highly shared sequence variants was judged likely to represent a technical artifact of the sequencing pipeline. The 87-base-pair reads could not distinguish some IMGT-functional V segments, including TRBV6-2 and TRBV6-3, so those segments were excluded. Assigning TCR associations to individual alleles was difficult when HLA alleles, especially DR and DQ, strongly co-occurred. In a later analysis, most CMV-associated TCR beta chains were found to appear HLA-restricted, with HLA associations seemingly driven largely by CMV exposure. Immune exposure information for the cohort was limited to CMV serostatus. Linkage disequilibrium might explain the correlated functional status among segregating V segments, but an unknown experimental factor could not be ruled out. Because some donors lacked HLA typing at each locus, the association tests relied only on the typed subset. In a later genetic analysis, fewer N-insertions in productive TCRs were reported among donors in an Asian-associated ancestry cluster than the approximately 630-donor mean. In this cohort, only TCR beta chains were sequenced, and detectable features were limited by the absence of alpha or paired-chain data. Across donors, most TCR sequences were observed very rarely, whereas some public TCRs were present in many individuals. The study gave a list of 150 to 200 TCR beta chains associated with cytomegalovirus. The authors suggested that the approach could potentially be generalized to other disease states and immunological phenotypes. Presence/absence analyses assumed roughly uniform sequencing depth across donors, an assumption that may not hold. Broadly in line with IMGT annotations, most TCR beta V segments showed up in productive rearrangements about 90% or about 30% of the time in an earlier analysis of some 590 of the donors. The earlier analysis of almost 600 of the donors excluded roughly 17 rarely observed V segments, including chromosome 9 orphons, because counts were too low. Several of the top co-occurrence clusters appeared to be linked to parvovirus B19, influenza, CMV and Epstein-Barr virus, according to a later analysis. A later genetic analysis associated a missense DCLRE1C variant with V-gene and J-gene trimming of TCR beta chains, and an independent cohort replicated the association. According to a later analysis, TCR association rates differed among HLA loci, with DRB1 alleles showing the most associated TCRs and HLA-C alleles showing the fewest. Compared with equally common non-associated chains, HLA-associated TCR beta chains in a later analysis were more clonally expanded and had lower generation probabilities. A few of the identified cytomegalovirus-associated TCR beta chains were confirmed in vitro to be specific for cytomegalovirus antigens. A further reported finding was that TCR beta sequences accurately predicted the HLA-A and HLA-B alleles for most subjects in the first cohort.

The cohort was made up of hundreds of healthy bone marrow donors. Cohort members were all nominally healthy when sampled, although unrecorded immune exposures were likely present. The donor was CMV seronegative and belonged to the group of 320 or so seronegative cohort members. A peripheral blood sample was collected from each donor, and TCR beta sequencing was performed on peripheral blood mononuclear cells. The Qiagen DNeasy Blood Extraction Kit was used to extract genomic DNA from the blood cell samples. For this clone: Its antigen is still unknown. No clone much larger than this one lies a single base away; base qualities are absent.

The library was generated by the immunoSEQ multiplex PCR assay. The multiplex PCR relied on a mix of 60 forward primers for TCR Vbeta segments and 13 reverse primers for TCR Jbeta segments. The CDR3 region of rearranged TCR beta genes was amplified from genomic DNA by a multiplex PCR assay. On the Illumina HiSeq System, the amplified TCR beta libraries were sequenced as 87-base-pair reads. Under the source paper's analysis protocol: In a later analysis, roughly 80 million unique TCR beta chains were counted across the roughly 610 repertoires, and roughly 10 million of these chains were shared by at least two donors. A nearest-neighbor algorithm error-corrected the raw reads and collapsed the reads into unique sequences, merging closely related sequences to remove PCR and sequencing errors. Alignment of CDR3 sequences to IMGT reference sequences was used to assign V, D and J gene segments. For a sequence to be retained, at least a six-nucleotide match to both a V gene segment and a J gene segment was required. Rearrangements were called productive when the CDR3 lacked stop codons and stayed in frame with V and J; all others were non-productive. Following IMGT convention, CDR3 was defined as the stretch from the second conserved V-encoded cysteine up to the conserved J-encoded phenylalanine. In an earlier analysis of 500 to 650 of the donors, sequences lacking an unambiguous match to a single V gene segment were excluded. In an earlier analysis of 587 of the donors, a V segment was called functional when productive rearrangements were above 56.7%, and segregating when the standard deviation between donors exceeded 5%. To diagnose cytomegalovirus status from the catalog of TCR beta chain sequences, a statistical classification framework was built. A later analysis assigned V and J genes by comparing TCR nucleotide sequences with IMGT/GENE-DB human TR gene sequences. Using the TCRdist pipeline, a later analysis assigned CDR3 sequences along with most-parsimonious VDJ recombination scenarios. In a later analysis, each TCR beta chain was defined by its CDR3 amino acid sequence together with its V-gene family, and reads without a unique V-gene family were excluded. In a later analysis, a few hundred highly shared, low-generation-probability nucleotide sequences were removed to address suspected cross-contamination and a sequencing artifact. For each public chain, a later analysis derived a clonal expansion index from normalized ranks of inferred template counts within each repertoire. In a later analysis, generation probabilities were computed using a VDJ recombination model fitted to out-of-frame rearrangements, and the results were checked against IGoR. A later analysis scored TCR-TCR, TCR-HLA and TCR-CMV co-occurrence with hypergeometric tests, applying a repertoire-size bias correction to TCR pairs. In a later analysis, false discovery rates were estimated by permuting HLA or CMV assignments 20 times. In a later analysis, co-occurring TCRs were grouped with DBSCAN, and TCRdist sequence similarity was added when clustering was performed within HLA-allele-positive subsets. For co-occurrence clustering, repertoires with fewer than 30,000 or more than 120,000 public chains were excluded, along with about five repertoires with anomalous nucleotide sharing. This immuneACCESS table, as held by TCRdb, lists in-frame sequences with V and J called but not all clones. Of the missing ones, under half trace to an unresolved V gene in checked studies; the others have no known cause. The V and J calls and clone size come from that table; D and trimming were worked out from the DNA. The table for this sample lists hundreds of thousands of clones; roughly two thirds of them were counted only once. Of the sample, under 3% falls within the top ten clones.

CDR1 and CDR2 are drawn from the germline V gene: SQVTM, ANQGSEA. V lost 7 bases and J lost 0 bases; the stretch between them is 9 bases long. From the cysteine through the phenylalanine, the CDR3 covers 12 amino acids. Only the CDR3 region is kept as DNA, spanning 36 bases read in frame from base 1. Sequenced: PBMCs. The origin of this receptor is a female donor in good health and CMV-seronegative. The chain is encoded by TRBV29-1 joined to TRBJ1-1; the D gene is perhaps TRBD1, from 6 matching bases. CDR3 protein: CSATGLNTEAFF. The DNA is as follows: TGCAGCGCGACAGGCCTGAACACTGAAGCTTTCTTT. Reference TRBV29-1 and TRBJ1-1 genes cover what lies past the CDR3, so the full variable domain is SAVISQKPSRDICQRGTSLTIQCQVDSQVTMMFWYRQQPGQSLTLIATANQGSEATYESGFVIDKFPISRPNLTFSTLTVSNMSPEDSSIYLCSATGLNTEAFFGQGTRLTVV.